The 22 T cell receptor beta chains given below trace back to one sample, sequenced in a study of CD8+ T cells in alopecia areata. Stated treatment: oral pan-JAK inhibitor, 5-10 mg twice daily. Extracted RNA was reverse transcribed, and the resulting cDNA served as sequencing template. The assay was immunoSEQ multiplex PCR, and TCRdb's table has in-frame clones only and misses some. The sample holds more than 95,000 clones, approximately 52% seen once. This material consisted of CD8+ T cells sorted from blood, taken at week 4, from a patient treated with tofacitinib. The receptors were gathered from a human donor with alopecia areata.

This clone has more than one count but fewer than ten. The CDR3 loop is CSVLGAEAFF. The DNA of the CDR3 is TGCAGCGTCCTAGGGGCTGAAGCTTTCTTT. This chain uses TRBV29-1 with TRBJ1-1; D might be TRBD1 (5 bases). Germline CDR1 SQVTM, CDR2 ANQGSEA. V was clipped by 6 bases and J by 6 bases, with 8 bases between them. The length of the CDR3 is 10 residues.

The rearrangement uses TRBV7-2 and TRBJ2-1; TRBD1 might be the D (6 bases). Germline V gene sequence: CDR1 SGHTA, CDR2 FQGNSA. This CDR3 spans 15 amino acids. Trimming took off 5 bases at V and 1 base at J, with 12 bases between the two ends. The CDR3 nucleotides read TGTGCCAGCAGCGGAACAGGGTGGTCCTACAATGAGCAGTTCTTC. Its protein product is CASSGTGWSYNEQFF.

This clone showed up just once. The chain is built from TRBV6-5 and TRBJ1-5; D is uncertain. Trimming stripped 0 bases from V and 7 bases from J, with 10 bases between. Germline CDR1 is MNHEY and CDR2 is SVGAGI. CDR3 size: 14 residues. In nucleotides, the CDR3 is TGTGCCAGCAGTTACTCGAGTCCGGGGCAGCCCCAGCATTTT. Translating it yields CASSYSSPGQPQHF.

V usage is TRBV14 and J usage is TRBJ1-1, with 7 positions matching TRBD1. Per the germline V gene, CDR1 is SGHDN and CDR2 is FVKESK. Germline trimming cut 2 bases from V and 5 bases from J; bases unmatched to any gene: 2. This CDR3 is built from 13 residues. CDR3 amino acids: CASSQQGGTEAFF. The CDR3 nucleotides read TGTGCCAGCAGCCAACAGGGGGGGACTGAAGCTTTCTTT.

This clone has a handful of counts. The chain uses TRBV9 and TRBJ2-5; D remains unclear. The CDR3 runs to 14 residues. The germline V gene encodes CDR1 SGDLS and CDR2 YYNGEE. V was clipped by 4 bases and J by 4 bases, with 14 bases between them. In DNA form, the CDR3 reads TGTGCCAGCAGCCCTAACCTCGCGCGAGAGACCCAGTACTTC. It encodes CASSPNLARETQYF.

This chain connects TRBV9 to TRBJ2-7; no firm D call. V lost 5 bases and J 0 bases, leaving 9 bases between the germline ends. There are 13 residues in the CDR3. From germline, CDR1 is SGDLS and CDR2 YYNGEE. The CDR3 sequence: CASRADHSYEQYF. The CDR3 DNA follows: TGTGCCAGCAGGGCGGACCACTCCTACGAGCAGTACTTC.

This clone was observed a few times. V usage is TRBV27 and J usage is TRBJ2-2, with TRBD2 as a possible D gene (5 bases). Germline V gene lookup returns CDR1 MNHEY and CDR2 SMNVEV (reference sequence). V lost 0 bases to trimming and J lost 5 bases, with 7 bases between them. The CDR3 runs to 14 residues. CDR3 residues: CASSLSGATGELFF. The CDR3 DNA is TGTGCCAGCAGTTTATCGGGAGCGACCGGGGAGCTGTTTTTT.

This rearrangement joins TRBV30 to TRBJ2-3; possibly TRBD2 for D (5 bases). Trimming took off 2 bases at V and 2 bases at J, with 14 bases between the two ends. Germline values: CDR1 GTSNPN, CDR2 SVGIG (reference sequence). The CDR3 is 15 residues long. CDR3 DNA sequence: TGTGCCTGGAGTCTGGGAGCAGATTCCACAGATACGCAGTATTTT. Translation: CAWSLGADSTDTQYF. Full variable domain (remainder filled in from reference TRBV30 and TRBJ2-3): SQTIHQWPATLVQPVGSPLSLECTVEGTSNPNLYWYRQAAGRGLQLLFYSVGIGQISSEVPQNLSASRPQDRQFILSSKKLLLSDSGFYLCAWSLGADSTDTQYFGPGTRLTVL.

The chain links TRBV15 to TRBJ2-5; D gene unclear. V was clipped by 7 bases and J by 0 bases, with 15 bases between them. CDR3 length: 15 amino acids. CDR1 and CDR2 (germline): LNHNV, YYDKDF (reference sequence). The CDR3 loop reads CATTRQAPYQETQYF. The DNA for the CDR3 is TGTGCCACCACCCGGCAGGCTCCTTACCAAGAGACCCAGTACTTC.

This clone was seen a single time. The chain employs TRBV7-9 and TRBJ1-5; 8 bases match TRBD1. Germline values: CDR1 SEHNR, CDR2 FQNEAQ (reference sequence). After removal of 5 bases from V and 6 bases from J, the junction contained 15 bases not matched to a gene. The length of the CDR3 is 17 residues. CDR3 bases: TGTGCCAGCAGCGACGGGATCGGACAGGGATTATTTCAGCCCCAGCATTTT. Protein: CASSDGIGQGLFQPQHF.

This clone was seen a few times. This rearrangement joins TRBV29-1 to TRBJ2-2; possibly TRBD2 for D (5 bases). Germline V gene lookup returns CDR1 SQVTM and CDR2 ANQGSEA. The CDR3 loop spans 11 amino acids. Trimming removed 7 bases from V and 7 bases from J, with 10 bases in between. Written as DNA, the CDR3 is TGCAGCGCCTGGGAGTACGGGGAGCTGTTTTTT. As protein: CSAWEYGELFF.

This clone was detected only a few times. The genes are TRBV10-3 and TRBJ1-5, with 8 positions matching TRBD1. The CDR3 has 15 residues. Germline values: CDR1 ENHRY, CDR2 SYGVKD. The J segment lost 5 bases and the V segment lost 0 bases, leaving 3 bases of the junction unmatched. CDR3 nucleotide sequence: TGTGCCATCAGTGAGTCGTCGACAGGGGATCAGCCCCAGCATTTT. Its protein is CAISESSTGDQPQHF.

The CDR3 DNA is TGTGCCAGCAGCTTACGATGGGAGCAGTTCTTC. Amino acids: CASSLRWEQFF. This chain connects TRBV7-8 to TRBJ2-1; unclear D gene. V was shortened by 2 bases and J by 10 bases, with 6 bases between the two germline ends. Germline loops: CDR1 SGHVS, CDR2 FQNEAQ. The CDR3 runs to 11 residues.

This clone turned up a few times. The chain joins TRBV11-2 to TRBJ2-7; D may correspond to TRBD1 or TRBD2 (5 bases each). Trimming shortened V by 2 bases and J by 0 bases, and 11 bases separated the two germline ends. The CDR3 length is 15 residues. Germline CDR1 is SGHAT and CDR2 is FQNNGV. In DNA, the CDR3 is TGTGCCAGCAGCTTATTTCCCGGGGCCTCCTACGAGCAGTACTTC. This codes for CASSLFPGASYEQYF.

This clone was seen only a few times. The chain has TRBV2 and TRBJ2-4; 7 bases fit TRBD1. Per germline, CDR1 SNHLY and CDR2 FYNNEI. Trimming removed 3 bases from V and 4 bases from J; junction bases left unmatched: 3. CDR3 length equals 14 residues. The CDR3 nucleotides read TGTGCCAGCAGTGAGCCGGGACAGAAAAACATTCAGTACTTC. This sequence encodes CASSEPGQKNIQYF.

This chain links TRBV5-6 with TRBJ1-2; no reliable D call. The length of the CDR3 is 13 residues. The germline CDR1 and CDR2 sequences are SGHDT and YYEEEE. Trimming removed 1 base from V and 6 bases from J, with 10 bases in between. Here the CDR3 DNA reads TGTGCCAGCAGCTTGAGGGTCAGTCATGGCTACACCTTC. Its translation is CASSLRVSHGYTF.

This chain links TRBV29-1 with TRBJ2-1; D might be TRBD1 (6 bases). The CDR3 is 14 amino acids. Looked up from germline, CDR1 is SQVTM and CDR2 is ANQGSEA. The germline V and J ends were trimmed by 4 bases and 5 bases, with 15 bases remaining between them. CDR3 protein: CSVVDGQGNNEQFF. CDR3 nucleotide sequence: TGCAGCGTTGTAGATGGGCAGGGGAACAATGAGCAGTTCTTC.

This clone was picked up a small number of times. The rearrangement links TRBV29-1 to TRBJ2-1; D not certain. This CDR3 is built from 14 residues. The V end lost 4 bases, the J end lost 4 bases, and 14 bases lay between the germline ends. Germline assignment: CDR1 SQVTM and CDR2 ANQGSEA. CDR3 DNA: TGCAGCGTTGTGGTCGAGGACCCTTACAATGAGCAGTTCTTC. This sequence encodes CSVVVEDPYNEQFF.

The rearrangement joins TRBV29-1 to TRBJ2-3; the D gene is possibly TRBD2 (5 bases). The CDR3 is 15 residues long. The germline gives CDR1 SQVTM, CDR2 ANQGSEA. V lost 7 bases, J lost 8 bases, and 25 bases lay in between. The CDR3 region is CSALNSVKETPTQYF. Here the CDR3 DNA reads TGCAGCGCGTTAAATAGCGTCAAGGAAACGCCTACGCAGTATTTT.

This clone was observed a few times. The chain links TRBV7-9 to TRBJ2-7; no clear D. V was cut by 5 bases and J by 2 bases, with 10 bases left in between. The CDR3 has 13 residues. Germline CDR1 reads SEHNR; CDR2 reads FQNEAQ (reference sequence). The CDR3 nucleotides are TGTGCCAGCAGCCCGGCGGTGCCCTACGAGCAGTACTTC. Encoded protein: CASSPAVPYEQYF.

This clone came up once. J is TRBJ1-6 and V is TRBV30; 7 nucleotides agree with TRBD1. Germline CDR1 reads GTSNPN; CDR2 reads SVGIG (reference sequence). V lost 0 bases and J lost 8; bases outside the gene matches: 4. This CDR3 spans 14 amino acids. The CDR3 DNA is TGTGCCTGGAGTGTGTCGGGACAGCATTCACCCCTCCACTTT. This codes for CAWSVSGQHSPLHF.

The chain links TRBV6-5 to TRBJ2-7, with D maybe TRBD1 (5 bases). Germline assignment: CDR1 MNHEY and CDR2 SVGAGI. The V and J ends lost 2 bases and 3 bases respectively, with 11 bases between them. The CDR3 contains 14 residues. The CDR3 nucleotides are TGTGCCAGCAGTTACGGGCAGGGCAGCTACGAGCAGTACTTC. Translating gives CASSYGQGSYEQYF.